Listed here is a single TCR beta chain. The sample originates from a study of blood T cell repertoires in COVID-19. About the study: Material from acute and convalescent COVID-19 was sourced from the United States, Italy and Spain. In each case, the material was cDNA or gDNA derived from T cells, B-cell-depleted T cells, or PBMCs.

Original data processing: Quantification of nucleated cells was approximated via reference gene primer amplification. Profiling relied on immunoSEQ multiplex PCR, and the TCRdb table lists in-frame clones only, not all of them. The V and J calls and clone size come from that table; D and trimming were worked out from the DNA. In the table there are more than 250,000 clones, approximately 88% of which are singletons. The trim removed 3 bases at V and 2 bases at J, leaving 2 bases unmatched. This CDR3 contains 14 residues. Germline CDR1 MGHRA, CDR2 YSYEKL. V is TRBV4-1 and J is TRBJ2-7, with TRBD1 matching 9 bases. The clonotype originates from a man younger than 35 who had recovered from COVID-19. The material sequenced was peripheral blood. Here the CDR3 DNA reads TGCGCCAGCAGCCAGGGGACAGGGACCTACGAGCAGTACTTC. It is translated as CASSQGTGTYEQYF.